These 20 T cell receptor beta chains were all obtained from the same sample, sequenced in a study of T-cell reconstitution after alpha-beta-depleted transplantation in children. The TCRbeta library incorporated unique molecular identifiers. From the PCR reads, TCRdb called clonotypes with MiXCR, one entry per CDR3 protein. The sample records more than 150,000 distinct CDR3 sequences, about 6.8% being singletons. The sequences come from PBMCs from the stem cell graft donor, collected from the stem cell graft. These receptors all stem from a human donor who donated a stem cell graft to a child with Wiskott-Aldrich syndrome.

This clonotype was detected many times. The chain couples TRBV6-1 to TRBJ1-2, with a tentative D call TRBD1 (5 bases). V was clipped by 4 bases and J by 0 bases, with 15 bases between them. In germline, CDR1 is MNHNS, CDR2 SASEGT. The CDR3 has 16 amino acids. CDR3 sequence (DNA): TGTGCCAGCAGTGCACCGGGGGAGGGCTCTAACTATGGCTACACCTTC. Translation gives CASSAPGEGSNYGYTF.

At least ten counts were recorded for this clonotype. The chain links TRBV20-1 to TRBJ1-5, with D unresolved. This CDR3 has 16 amino acids. The germline gives CDR1 DFQATT, CDR2 SNEGSKA (reference sequence). Between the trimmed V and J ends, which lost 0 bases and 0 bases, there was a span of 12 bases. The CDR3 reads CSARDQERYSNQPQHF. In DNA, the CDR3 is TGCAGTGCTAGAGATCAGGAAAGATATAGCAATCAGCCCCAGCATTTT.

This clonotype was picked up many times. The rearrangement uses TRBV6-2 or TRBV6-3 and TRBJ2-7; D gene unclear. The germline V gene has CDR1 MNHEY and CDR2 SVGEGT. CDR3 length: 14 residues. V was shortened by 4 bases and J by 1 base, with 11 bases between the two germline ends. The CDR3 DNA is TGTGCCAGCAGTTCCCGGGTGCCTTCCTACGAGCAGTACTTC. It encodes CASSSRVPSYEQYF.

This clonotype was seen ten or more times. The chain uses TRBV5-1 and TRBJ1-2; 9 bases fit TRBD1. CDR1 and CDR2 from the germline V gene are SGHRS and YFSETQ. CDR3 length equals 17 residues. The V segment lost 0 bases and the J segment 7 bases; nucleotides outside the gene matches: 13. Here the CDR3 DNA reads TGCGCCAGCAGCTTGGCCTGGTTCGACAGGGGGAATGCTGGCTACACCTTC. It is translated as CASSLAWFDRGNAGYTF.

Many counts were recorded for this clonotype. The rearrangement joins TRBV7-2 to TRBJ2-7; a possible D gene is TRBD1 (5 bases). The CDR3 length is 15 residues. Between the trimmed V and J ends, which lost 2 bases and 4 bases, there was a span of 15 bases. Germline-derived CDR1 and CDR2 are SGHTA and FQGNSA. The DNA for the CDR3 is TGTGCCAGCAGCTTACAGGGTCCGCTGGCGTACGAGCAGTACTTC. Translation gives CASSLQGPLAYEQYF.

This clonotype was detected only a few times. This chain connects TRBV18 to TRBJ2-7; D is perhaps TRBD1 (6 bases). Trimming removed 2 bases from V and 0 bases from J, with 11 bases in between. This CDR3 has 15 amino acids. The germline V gene encodes CDR1 KGHSH and CDR2 LQKENI. CDR3 nucleotides: TGTGCCAGCTCACCAAGACAGGAGAACTCCTACGAGCAGTACTTC. Amino acids: CASSPRQENSYEQYF.

In this sample, this clonotype turned up many times. The V and J genes are TRBV6-6 and TRBJ1-1, with no clear D. CDR1 and CDR2 (germline): MNHNY, SVGAGI (reference sequence). The CDR3 length is 12 residues. V lost 8 bases to trimming and J lost 4 bases, with 11 bases between them. CDR3 protein: CASYISSTEAFF. The CDR3 coding sequence is TGTGCCAGCTATATCTCATCCACTGAAGCTTTCTTT.

This clonotype was seen repeatedly, ten times or more. V gene TRBV12-3 or TRBV12-4 combines with J gene TRBJ2-7; tentatively, D is TRBD2 (6 bases). V lost 3 bases, J lost 2 bases, and 17 bases lay in between. This CDR3 has 16 amino acids. The CDR3 here is CASSFEVGGLPYEQYF. The CDR3, as DNA: TGTGCCAGCAGTTTTGAGGTGGGAGGCCTTCCCTACGAGCAGTACTTC.

This clonotype was counted many times. The rearrangement uses TRBV5-5 and TRBJ2-5, with D perhaps matching TRBD2 (5 bases). The germline gives CDR1 SGHKS, CDR2 YYEKEE (reference sequence). V was cut by 4 bases and J by 2 bases, with 15 bases left in between. The length of the CDR3 is 15 residues. The CDR3 DNA follows: TGTGCCAGCAGCCCCAGCAGGAGGTCACAAGAGACCCAGTACTTC. Translating gives CASSPSRRSQETQYF.

In its sample, this clonotype was seen many times. The chain couples TRBV7-2 to TRBJ1-6; D is unresolved. V was pared by 5 bases and J by 8 bases, with 10 bases between. The length of the CDR3 is 13 residues. Germline lookup yields CDR1 SGHTA and CDR2 FQGNSA. The CDR3 DNA is TGTGCCAGCAGCCCGATAAGAGATTCACCCCTCCACTTT. It codes for CASSPIRDSPLHF.

The table lists this clonotype with many counts. The V and J genes are TRBV3-1 and TRBJ2-2; the match to TRBD2 covers 12 bases. Trimming cost V 1 base and J 8 bases; bases outside gene matches: 5. In germline, CDR1 is LGHDT, CDR2 YNNKEL (reference sequence). The CDR3 extends over 16 amino acids. In DNA form, the CDR3 reads TGTGCCAGCAGCCAAGGACTAGCGGGAGAGCCAGGGGAGCTGTTTTTT. Translation: CASSQGLAGEPGELFF.

This clonotype was found many times. The chain couples TRBV4-2 to TRBJ2-7; the D is unclear. The CDR3 totals 14 residues. V lost 0 bases and J 0 bases, leaving 6 bases between the germline ends. Germline values: CDR1 LGHNA, CDR2 YNFKEQ. As DNA, the CDR3 is TGTGCCAGCAGCCAAGAAGGATTCTCCTACGAGCAGTACTTC. It codes for CASSQEGFSYEQYF.

Many counts were recorded for this clonotype. The V and J genes are TRBV3-1 and TRBJ2-1; 12 positions agree with TRBD2. The V segment lost 0 bases and the J segment 4 bases; nucleotides outside the gene matches: 4. Per the germline V gene, CDR1 is LGHDT and CDR2 is YNNKEL (reference sequence). The CDR3 loop spans 17 amino acids. The CDR3 loop is CASSQDPGLAGYNEQFF. Written as DNA, the CDR3 is TGTGCCAGCAGCCAAGATCCTGGACTAGCGGGATACAATGAGCAGTTCTTC.

This clonotype was found many times. V gene TRBV7-9 combines with J gene TRBJ2-3; 10 bases map to TRBD1. CDR3 length: 16 residues. Germline lookup yields CDR1 SEHNR and CDR2 FQNEAQ (reference sequence). Trimming at V came to 8 bases and at J to 1 base, leaving 9 bases not matched to a gene. The CDR3 DNA follows: TGTGCCAGCGGACAGACAGGGGGCGCCGGCACAGATACGCAGTATTTT. Translated, it gives CASGQTGGAGTDTQYF.

The chain combines TRBV6-2 or TRBV6-3 with TRBJ1-1, with D maybe TRBD1 (5 bases). The V gene lost 4 bases and the J gene lost 12 bases, with 18 bases spanning the gap. In germline, CDR1 is MNHEY, CDR2 SVGEGT. The CDR3 contains 13 residues. The CDR3, as DNA: TGTGCCAGCAGTTCTACGGGACCCAGGGTTTCTTTCTTT. This encodes CASSSTGPRVSFF.

The table lists this clonotype with many counts. The chain joins TRBV28 to TRBJ2-5; 8 nucleotides agree with TRBD1. V shed 3 bases, J shed 5 bases, and the junction held 8 bases outside the gene matches. The CDR3 sequence is 15 residues long. CDR1 and CDR2 (germline): MDHEN, SYDVKM. The CDR3, as DNA: TGTGCCAGCAGTTTCCAGGGGGCGTATGCGGAGACCCAGTACTTC. It yields the protein CASSFQGAYAETQYF. The variable domain in full, with the rest retrieved from reference TRBV28 and TRBJ2-5, is DVKVTQSSRYLVKRTGEKVFLECVQDMDHENMFWYRQDPGLGLRLIYFSYDVKMKEKGDIPEGYSVSREKKERFSLILESASTNQTSMYLCASSFQGAYAETQYFGPGTRLLVL.

This clonotype was seen repeatedly, ten times or more. The chain uses TRBV20-1 and TRBJ1-5; perhaps TRBD1 as D (5 bases). The CDR3 runs 12 residues. The germline V gene encodes CDR1 DFQATT and CDR2 SNEGSKA (reference sequence). The germline V and J ends were trimmed by 3 bases and 5 bases, with 8 bases remaining between them. CDR3 protein: CSARGRDQPQHF. As DNA, the CDR3 is TGCAGTGCTAGGGGGCGCGATCAGCCCCAGCATTTT.

This rearrangement joins TRBV5-1 to TRBJ1-1; 10 positions match TRBD1. Germline V lookup: CDR1 SGHRS, CDR2 YFSETQ. The J segment lost 5 bases and the V segment lost 4 bases, leaving 8 bases of the junction unmatched. The CDR3 covers 15 residues. The CDR3 region is CASSTRDRGGTEAFF. For the CDR3, the DNA is TGCGCCAGCAGCACCAGGGACAGGGGAGGAACTGAAGCTTTCTTT.

This clonotype was counted at least ten times. The J gene is TRBJ1-1, the V gene TRBV7-2; no definite D call. Germline loops: CDR1 SGHTA, CDR2 FQGNSA. Trimming cost V 5 bases and J 4 bases, with 14 bases left between them. The CDR3 has 14 amino acids. CDR3 nucleotide sequence: TGTGCCAGCAGCCCAACAAAGGGAGTCACTGAAGCTTTCTTT. This gives the protein CASSPTKGVTEAFF.

This clonotype was detected ten times or more. V gene TRBV12-3 or TRBV12-4 combines with J gene TRBJ1-2, with a weak D call TRBD1 (5 bases). The CDR3 consists of 14 residues. Deletions cut 5 bases from V and 0 bases from J, with 10 bases between. The CDR3 region has the DNA TGTGCCAGCAGTCGCTCCAGGGCTAACTATGGCTACACCTTC. Translating gives CASSRSRANYGYTF.